This TCR beta chain was identified during a study of blood T cell repertoires in COVID-19. Assay: immunoSEQ multiplex PCR; the TCRdb copy retains only in-frame clones and omits some. The repertoire holds 140,000 or so clones, with 80% to 90% as singletons. CDR1 and CDR2 (germline): KGHSH, LQKENI. The CDR3 spans 15 residues. The germline V and J ends were trimmed by 5 bases and 3 bases, with 14 bases remaining between them. Input material: peripheral blood. The source is a woman aged 55 to 70 with active COVID-19. The chain joins TRBV18 to TRBJ1-5; D gene ambiguous. The CDR3: CASSSERAINQPQHF. The CDR3 DNA sequence: TGTGCCAGCTCAAGCGAGAGGGCTATCAATCAGCCCCAGCATTTT.